The entry that follows covers one TCR beta chain sequence. Time point described: pre-treatment sample, taken before nivolumab and TIL therapy. Patients were adults with stage 4 NSCLC. The immunoSEQ assay was v3. TCRdb's table, derived via immunoSEQ multiplex PCR, lists solely in-frame clones and lacks some. The repertoire holds 52,000 or so clones, with about 81% as singletons. This sample was taken from a study of TIL therapy for anti-PD-1-resistant metastatic lung cancer. About the study: Tumors carried a median about 1.6 non-synonymous mutations per megabase.

The CDR3 has 13 residues. Germline V gives CDR1 SGDLS, CDR2 YYNGEE. With 3 bases removed from V and 8 bases from J, the gap between germline ends came to 15 bases. This specimen was blood, taken at baseline. This TCR was sampled from a person aged 25-85 years with non-small cell lung cancer. The chain combines TRBV9 with TRBJ2-7; D possibly matches TRBD1 or TRBD2 (5 bases each). This CDR3 is CASSADLGGQQYF. In nucleotides, the CDR3 is TGTGCCAGCAGCGCAGATCTTGGGGGACAGCAGTACTTC.